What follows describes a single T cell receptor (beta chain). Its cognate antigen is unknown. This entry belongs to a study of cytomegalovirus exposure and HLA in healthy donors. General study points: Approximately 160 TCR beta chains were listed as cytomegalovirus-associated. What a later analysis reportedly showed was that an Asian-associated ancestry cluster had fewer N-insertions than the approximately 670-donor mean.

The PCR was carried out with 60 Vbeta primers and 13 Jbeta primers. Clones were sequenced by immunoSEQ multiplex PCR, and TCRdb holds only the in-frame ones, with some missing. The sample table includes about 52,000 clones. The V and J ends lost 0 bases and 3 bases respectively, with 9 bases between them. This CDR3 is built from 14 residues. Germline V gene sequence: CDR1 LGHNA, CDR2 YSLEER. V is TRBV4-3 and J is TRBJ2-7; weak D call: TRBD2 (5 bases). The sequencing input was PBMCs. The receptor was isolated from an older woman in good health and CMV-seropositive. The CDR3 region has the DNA TGCGCCAGCAGCCAAGATCGGGGATTCTACGAGCAGTACTTC. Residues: CASSQDRGFYEQYF.